Listed below are T cell receptor beta chains from one sample, sequenced in a study of T cells after yellow fever vaccination. TCRdb re-derived calls from the 5' RACE reads in MiXCR, one entry per CDR3 protein. Counted here are nearly 350,000 distinct CDR3 sequences, roughly 7.5% occurring once; the ten biggest clones make up approximately 15%. The input for sequencing was PBMCs, taken around 45 days after the first yellow fever vaccination. The receptor set was obtained from a man between 18 and 35 years old who received the YFV17D yellow fever vaccine. The CDR3 runs from the conserved cysteine through the conserved F or W. D genes are given only for firm matches. Clone size is given for some rows only: seen once, a few or many times, or a class if the clone is expanded.

DNA: TGTGCCAGCAGCGTAGGGACAGGGACCTTTAGGGAGACCCAGTACTTC
CDR3: CASSVGTGTFRETQYF
size: few
V: TRBV9
J: TRBJ2-5
D: TRBD1

DNA: TGCAGCGTCCGGACAGGTTCCTACAATGAGCAGTTCTTC
CDR3: CSVRTGSYNEQFF
size: few
V: TRBV29-1
J: TRBJ2-1
D: TRBD1

DNA: TGTGCCAGCAGCGATCCGATAGGGACAGTCCCCTCGAGGGAGCAGTACTTC
CDR3: CASSDPIGTVPSREQYF
size: many
V: TRBV7-2
J: TRBJ2-7
D: TRBD1

DNA: TGTGCCAGCTCACCGGGCGCTTACCTAGCCAAAAACATTCAGTACTTC
CDR3: CASSPGAYLAKNIQYF
size: NA
V: TRBV18
J: TRBJ2-4
D: NA

DNA: TGTGCCAGCAGTTACTCGAACAGGAATGGCTACACCTTC
CDR3: CASSYSNRNGYTF
size: few
V: TRBV6-6
J: TRBJ1-2
D: NA

DNA: TGCAGCGTTCTGTCTCCGGGTACAGATACGCAGTATTTT
CDR3: CSVLSPGTDTQYF
size: NA
V: TRBV29-1
J: TRBJ2-3
D: NA

DNA: TGTGCCAGCAGCTTAGAGGACAGCCACTACACCTTC
CDR3: CASSLEDSHYTF
size: many
V: TRBV7-9
J: TRBJ1-2
D: NA

DNA: TGTGCCAGCAGTCACCGGGACAGGGACTATGGCTACACCTTC
CDR3: CASSHRDRDYGYTF
size: NA
V: TRBV12-3/TRBV12-4
J: TRBJ1-2
D: TRBD1

DNA: TGTGCCAGCAGTTACCACCCGACAGGTAACACCGGGGAGCTGTTTTTT
CDR3: CASSYHPTGNTGELFF
size: many
V: TRBV12-3/TRBV12-4
J: TRBJ2-2
D: NA

DNA: TGTGCCACCGCAACTTCAGGGAGAACTAACTATGGCTACACCTTC
CDR3: CATATSGRTNYGYTF
size: NA
V: TRBV10-3
J: TRBJ1-2
D: NA

DNA: TGTGCCAGCCACCGGGGACGCATGAACACTGAAGCTTTCTTT
CDR3: CASHRGRMNTEAFF
size: NA
V: TRBV7-2
J: TRBJ1-1
D: NA

DNA: TGTGCCAGCAGCTTGACTGGACAGAGCACAGATACGCAGTATTTT
CDR3: CASSLTGQSTDTQYF
size: few
V: TRBV5-4
J: TRBJ2-3
D: NA

DNA: TGTGCCAGTAGTACCCCGCCCAGGGCGCAGAACACCGGGGAGCTGTTTTTT
CDR3: CASSTPPRAQNTGELFF
size: NA
V: TRBV19
J: TRBJ2-2
D: NA

DNA: TGCGCCAGCAGCTGGGGGACAGCCTGGACGGTTTCTGGAAACACCATATATTTT
CDR3: CASSWGTAWTVSGNTIYF
size: few
V: TRBV5-1
J: TRBJ1-3
D: TRBD1

DNA: TGTGCCACCTCCACAGGGGGGGGGGCCGGCGGGGAGCTGTTTTTT
CDR3: CATSTGGGAGGELFF
size: few
V: TRBV12-3/TRBV12-4
J: TRBJ2-2
D: NA

DNA: TGTGCCAGCGAGGGGACAGGGGTTACAGATACGCAGTATTTT
CDR3: CASEGTGVTDTQYF
size: few
V: TRBV12-3/TRBV12-4
J: TRBJ2-3
D: TRBD1

DNA: TGCGGTACACCGTCGCTCCCTGGGGCCAACGTCCTGACTTTC
CDR3: CGTPSLPGANVLTF
size: few
V: TRBV20-1
J: TRBJ2-6
D: NA

DNA: TGCGCCAGCAGCCAACTCGAGGGGGGCTCCTACGAGCAGTACTTC
CDR3: CASSQLEGGSYEQYF
size: NA
V: TRBV4-1
J: TRBJ2-7
D: NA

DNA: TGTGCCAGCAGCCAAGAGGGTCACACTGAAGCTTTCTTT
CDR3: CASSQEGHTEAFF
size: few
V: TRBV14
J: TRBJ1-1
D: NA

DNA: TGTGCCAGCAGTGTTATGGGAGGGCGGGGAAATGAGCAGTTCTTC
CDR3: CASSVMGGRGNEQFF
size: NA
V: TRBV6-4
J: TRBJ2-1
D: TRBD2

DNA: TGCAGTGCGGGCGACAGGGGTGGAGGTAATGAGCAGTTCTTC
CDR3: CSAGDRGGGNEQFF
size: few
V: TRBV20-1
J: TRBJ2-1
D: TRBD1

DNA: TGTGCCAGCAGCACGCAGGGTAACACTGAAGCTTTCTTT
CDR3: CASSTQGNTEAFF
size: few
V: TRBV12-3/TRBV12-4
J: TRBJ1-1
D: NA

DNA: TGTGCCAGCAGCCTGACCGATTGGTTCTCAGAGGGCTACACCTTC
CDR3: CASSLTDWFSEGYTF
size: many
V: TRBV7-2
J: TRBJ1-2
D: NA

DNA: TGTGCCAGCAGTTACCGGGACAGCTACCAAGAGACCCAGTACTTC
CDR3: CASSYRDSYQETQYF
size: few
V: TRBV6-2/TRBV6-3
J: TRBJ2-5
D: TRBD1

DNA: TGTGCCAGCAGCTTGGTAGATACGCAGTATTTT
CDR3: CASSLVDTQYF
size: many
V: TRBV12-3/TRBV12-4
J: TRBJ2-3
D: NA

DNA: TGCGCCAGCAGCCACGCAGGGATGGAGGCTTTCTTT
CDR3: CASSHAGMEAFF
size: few
V: TRBV4-1
J: TRBJ1-1
D: NA

DNA: TGTGCCAGCAGCTTCACAGGGGCGACAGATTCACCCCTCCACTTT
CDR3: CASSFTGATDSPLHF
size: NA
V: TRBV5-5
J: TRBJ1-6
D: TRBD1

DNA: TGTGCCAGCAGCCAAGATCTAATTGGGGAGCAGTTCTTC
CDR3: CASSQDLIGEQFF
size: few
V: TRBV3-1
J: TRBJ2-1
D: NA

DNA: TGTGCCACCAGTGAGCGCGACAGGGGCTCCTACAATGAGCAGTTCTTC
CDR3: CATSERDRGSYNEQFF
size: few
V: TRBV24-1
J: TRBJ2-1
D: TRBD1

DNA: TGCAGTGCTAGACCGGGACTAGGCACAGATACGCAGTATTTT
CDR3: CSARPGLGTDTQYF
size: NA
V: TRBV20-1
J: TRBJ2-3
D: TRBD2

DNA: TGCAGCGTCTCTGGACTAGCGGGGTCTTCCTACAATGAGCAGTTCTTC
CDR3: CSVSGLAGSSYNEQFF
size: NA
V: TRBV29-1
J: TRBJ2-1
D: TRBD2

DNA: TGTGCCAGCAGTCCATACCGACAGGGTGGCGAGCAGTACTTC
CDR3: CASSPYRQGGEQYF
size: NA
V: TRBV12-3/TRBV12-4
J: TRBJ2-7
D: TRBD1

DNA: TGTGCCAGCAGCGAGACAGGGAAAGAGACCCAGTACTTC
CDR3: CASSETGKETQYF
size: NA
V: TRBV9
J: TRBJ2-5
D: TRBD1

DNA: TGCGCCAGCAGCCGACCCGGGCAGGGGGACTCACCCCTCCACTTT
CDR3: CASSRPGQGDSPLHF
size: many
V: TRBV5-1
J: TRBJ1-6
D: TRBD1

DNA: TGCGCCAGCAGCTTGGAACCTACCCATGAAAAACTGTTTTTT
CDR3: CASSLEPTHEKLFF
size: NA
V: TRBV5-1
J: TRBJ1-4
D: NA

DNA: TGCAGTGCTAGCCGGGACTCCCGGGCTTTCTTT
CDR3: CSASRDSRAFF
size: NA
V: TRBV20-1
J: TRBJ1-1
D: NA

DNA: TGCGCCAGCAGCCTCGGACAGGGAGGAAACACTGAAGCTTTCTTT
CDR3: CASSLGQGGNTEAFF
size: NA
V: TRBV5-1
J: TRBJ1-1
D: TRBD1

DNA: TGTGCCAGCAGCTTAGGAGGTGGTAGGACCTACGAGCAGTACTTC
CDR3: CASSLGGGRTYEQYF
size: few
V: TRBV11-2
J: TRBJ2-7
D: NA

DNA: TGTGCCAGCAGTAATAACCGGGACTCACACACAGATACGCAGTATTTT
CDR3: CASSNNRDSHTDTQYF
size: NA
V: TRBV6-1
J: TRBJ2-3
D: NA

DNA: TGCAGTGCTAGAGATCTGAGTATCGGAGAGACCCAGTACTTC
CDR3: CSARDLSIGETQYF
size: NA
V: TRBV20-1
J: TRBJ2-5
D: NA

DNA: TGCGCCAGCAGCCAAGGGGGTGGGGGGGGCATCGGTCAGCCCCAGCATTTT
CDR3: CASSQGGGGGIGQPQHF
size: many
V: TRBV4-1
J: TRBJ1-5
D: NA

DNA: TGCGCCAGCAGGCCCGACTCGTACAATGAGCAGTTCTTC
CDR3: CASRPDSYNEQFF
size: NA
V: TRBV4-3
J: TRBJ2-1
D: NA

DNA: TGCGCCAGCAGCGAAGGAGGGGAGCTGTTTTTT
CDR3: CASSEGGELFF
size: many
V: TRBV5-1
J: TRBJ2-2
D: NA

DNA: TGTGCCAGCAGTTCCCGGCCCCGGGGTTTCCAAGAGACCCAGTACTTC
CDR3: CASSSRPRGFQETQYF
size: few
V: TRBV6-5
J: TRBJ2-5
D: NA

DNA: TGTGCCAGCTCACCCGGAGCGGGTATGAACACTGAAGCTTTCTTT
CDR3: CASSPGAGMNTEAFF
size: few
V: TRBV18
J: TRBJ1-1
D: NA

DNA: TGTGCCAGCAGTCCTCGCTCGGGGGCGCGGGGTGAGCAGTTCTTC
CDR3: CASSPRSGARGEQFF
size: NA
V: TRBV6-1
J: TRBJ2-1
D: NA

DNA: TGTGCCAGCAGCTTAGAAGGCTTTGGACTTCAGTACTTC
CDR3: CASSLEGFGLQYF
size: many
V: TRBV7-2
J: TRBJ2-4
D: NA

DNA: TGCGCCAGCAGCCAAAGACCCCCAGGAGCTAACTATGGCTACACCTTC
CDR3: CASSQRPPGANYGYTF
size: NA
V: TRBV4-3
J: TRBJ1-2
D: NA

DNA: TGTGCCAGCAGCTTATATGGCAATGAGCAGTTCTTC
CDR3: CASSLYGNEQFF
size: NA
V: TRBV7-3
J: TRBJ2-1
D: NA

DNA: TGTGCCAGCAACCCCTCGGGGCGCTCCTACAATGAGCAGTTCTTC
CDR3: CASNPSGRSYNEQFF
size: NA
V: TRBV12-3/TRBV12-4
J: TRBJ2-1
D: NA

DNA: TGTGCCAGCAGTTTGGAGGGGAGCAATCAGCCCCAGCATTTT
CDR3: CASSLEGSNQPQHF
size: many
V: TRBV7-9
J: TRBJ1-5
D: NA